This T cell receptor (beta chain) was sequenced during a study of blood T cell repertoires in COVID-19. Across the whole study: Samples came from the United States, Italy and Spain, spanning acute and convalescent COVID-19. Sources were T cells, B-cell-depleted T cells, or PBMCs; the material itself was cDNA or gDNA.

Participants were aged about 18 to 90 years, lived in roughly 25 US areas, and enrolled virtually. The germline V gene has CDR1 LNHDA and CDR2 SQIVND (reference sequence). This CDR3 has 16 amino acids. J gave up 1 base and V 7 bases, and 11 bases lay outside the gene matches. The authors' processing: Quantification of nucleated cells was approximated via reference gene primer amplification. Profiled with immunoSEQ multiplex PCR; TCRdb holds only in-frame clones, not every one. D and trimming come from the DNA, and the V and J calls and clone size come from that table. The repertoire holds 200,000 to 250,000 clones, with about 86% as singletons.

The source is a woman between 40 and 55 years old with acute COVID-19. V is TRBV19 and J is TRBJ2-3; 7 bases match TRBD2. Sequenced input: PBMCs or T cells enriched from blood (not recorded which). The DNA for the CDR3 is TGTGCCAGTAAAGCGGGGTCTCTAACTGGCACAGATACGCAGTATTTT. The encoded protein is CASKAGSLTGTDTQYF. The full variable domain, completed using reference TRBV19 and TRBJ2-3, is DGGITQSPKYLFRKEGQNVTLSCEQNLNHDAMYWYRQDPGQGLRLIYYSQIVNDFQKGDIAEGYSVSREKKESFPLTVTSAQKNPTAFYLCASKAGSLTGTDTQYFGPGTRLTVL.